There are a few counts of the clone carrying this T cell receptor (beta chain). The antigen is unknown. This entry comes from a study of T cell repertoires in cytomegalovirus infection. In the study overall: HLA-C-restricted CMV epitopes, recently identified, and well-studied HLA-B-restricted ones were used by the study. Matching HLA type, along with CMV infection, was indicated by public TCR beta signatures. The study, taken as a whole, reports: Cumulative public TCR beta family frequency identified carriers of CMV plus the relevant HLA. The ex vivo response was dominated by HLA-C-restricted CMV-specific TCR beta clonotypes.

CDR1 SGHDN and CDR2 FVKESK come from the germline V gene. The CDR3 spans 13 residues. Trimming left V 5 bases short and J 7 bases short, with 12 bases between. TCRdb itself ran the reads through MiXCR, one entry per CDR3 protein. Among some 220,000 distinct CDR3 sequences listed, around 40% were seen once. Source: CD8+ T cells from cultured PBMCs, taken from culture after CMV antigen stimulation. This TCR came from a human donor in good health (CMV status not recorded). Some clones in this sample may be carry-over from other donors' samples. This rearrangement joins TRBV14 to TRBJ2-1; no clear D gene. The CDR3 is CASSFRSVNEQFF. Written as DNA, the CDR3 is TGTGCCAGCAGCTTCCGTTCTGTGAATGAGCAGTTCTTC.